This TCR beta chain is drawn from a study of cytomegalovirus exposure and HLA in healthy donors. CDR1 SGHRS and CDR2 YFSETQ come from the germline V gene. The CDR3 sequence is 15 residues long. With 2 bases removed from V and 1 base from J, the gap between germline ends came to 12 bases. The study ran its PCR with 60 Vbeta and 13 Jbeta primers. Measured with immunoSEQ multiplex PCR; TCRdb has only the in-frame clones, and not every one. The table shows around 62,000 clones, with approximately 78% occurring only once. Overall study results and limits: Later work found most CMV-associated TCR beta chains apparently HLA-restricted.

This clone showed up just a few times. As yet, its antigen is unknown. V and J are TRBV5-1 and TRBJ1-1; weak D call: TRBD1 (6 bases). Sequencing was performed on PBMCs. The sequence derives from a man aged 35 to 55 in good health and CMV-seronegative. CDR3 protein: CASSLFQGQNTEAFF. CDR3 sequence (DNA): TGCGCCAGCAGCTTATTTCAGGGGCAGAACACTGAAGCTTTCTTT.